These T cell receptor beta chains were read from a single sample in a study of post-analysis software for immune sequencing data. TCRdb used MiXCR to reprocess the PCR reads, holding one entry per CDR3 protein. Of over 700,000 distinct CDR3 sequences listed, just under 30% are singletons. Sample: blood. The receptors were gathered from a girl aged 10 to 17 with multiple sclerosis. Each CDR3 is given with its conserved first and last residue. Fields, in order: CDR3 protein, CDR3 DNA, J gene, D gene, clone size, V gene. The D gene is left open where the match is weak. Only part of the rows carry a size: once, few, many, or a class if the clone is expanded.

CDR3: CSARPDYGSGTDTQYF
DNA: TGCAGTGCTAGACCCGACTACGGGTCGGGCACAGATACGCAGTATTTT
J: TRBJ2-3
D: -
size: -
V: TRBV20-1

CDR3: CASSFPASGKRRDEQFF
DNA: TGTGCCAGCAGCTTTCCTGCTAGCGGGAAGAGAAGGGATGAGCAGTTCTTC
J: TRBJ2-1
D: TRBD2
size: -
V: TRBV11-2

CDR3: CASSLWTGEAYEQYF
DNA: TGTGCCAGCAGCCTCTGGACAGGGGAAGCCTACGAGCAGTACTTC
J: TRBJ2-7
D: TRBD1
size: -
V: TRBV7-2

CDR3: CASSPGTGPSYEQYF
DNA: TGCGCCAGCAGCCCCGGGACAGGGCCCTCCTACGAGCAGTACTTC
J: TRBJ2-7
D: TRBD1
size: many
V: TRBV5-1

CDR3: CSARDRWGQNSPLHF
DNA: TGCAGTGCTAGAGATCGTTGGGGTCAGAATTCACCCCTCCACTTT
J: TRBJ1-6
D: -
size: few
V: TRBV20-1

CDR3: CSASREGGGIEQYF
DNA: TGCAGTGCTAGCCGCGAGGGGGGAGGTATCGAGCAGTACTTC
J: TRBJ2-7
D: -
size: once
V: TRBV20-1

CDR3: CATSTGTADYGYTF
DNA: TGTGCCACCAGCACCGGGACCGCGGACTATGGCTACACCTTC
J: TRBJ1-2
D: -
size: few
V: TRBV15

CDR3: CSARSYITDTQYF
DNA: TGCAGTGCTAGGTCCTATATTACAGATACGCAGTATTTT
J: TRBJ2-3
D: -
size: -
V: TRBV20-1

CDR3: CASSQGQGKQETQYF
DNA: TGCGCCAGCAGCCAAGGACAGGGAAAACAAGAGACCCAGTACTTC
J: TRBJ2-5
D: TRBD1
size: few
V: TRBV4-1

CDR3: CASSPRGSFVYGYTF
DNA: TGTGCCAGCAGCCCCCGGGGGTCTTTTGTCTATGGCTACACCTTC
J: TRBJ1-2
D: -
size: -
V: TRBV28

CDR3: CSAGGGNQPQHF
DNA: TGCAGTGCAGGAGGGGGGAATCAGCCCCAGCATTTT
J: TRBJ1-5
D: -
size: few
V: TRBV29-1

CDR3: CASVRTSGSYEQYF
DNA: TGTGCCAGCGTTAGGACTAGCGGCTCCTACGAGCAGTACTTC
J: TRBJ2-7
D: TRBD2
size: few
V: TRBV28

CDR3: CSARDGTMNTEAFF
DNA: TGCAGTGCTAGAGATGGGACAATGAACACTGAAGCTTTCTTT
J: TRBJ1-1
D: -
size: -
V: TRBV20-1

CDR3: CSVEKGYGYTF
DNA: TGCAGCGTTGAAAAGGGCTATGGCTACACCTTC
J: TRBJ1-2
D: -
size: few
V: TRBV29-1

CDR3: CSAPTASGRALRQETQYF
DNA: TGCAGTGCCCCGACGGCTAGCGGGAGGGCCTTAAGACAAGAGACCCAGTACTTC
J: TRBJ2-5
D: TRBD2
size: few
V: TRBV20-1

CDR3: CATSDFWGTTGDTETQYF
DNA: TGTGCCACCAGTGATTTTTGGGGTACTACAGGGGATACAGAGACCCAGTACTTC
J: TRBJ2-5
D: TRBD1
size: -
V: TRBV24-1

CDR3: CASSLGTQTYNEQFF
DNA: TGCGCCAGCAGCTTGGGCACCCAGACCTACAATGAGCAGTTCTTC
J: TRBJ2-1
D: -
size: -
V: TRBV5-1